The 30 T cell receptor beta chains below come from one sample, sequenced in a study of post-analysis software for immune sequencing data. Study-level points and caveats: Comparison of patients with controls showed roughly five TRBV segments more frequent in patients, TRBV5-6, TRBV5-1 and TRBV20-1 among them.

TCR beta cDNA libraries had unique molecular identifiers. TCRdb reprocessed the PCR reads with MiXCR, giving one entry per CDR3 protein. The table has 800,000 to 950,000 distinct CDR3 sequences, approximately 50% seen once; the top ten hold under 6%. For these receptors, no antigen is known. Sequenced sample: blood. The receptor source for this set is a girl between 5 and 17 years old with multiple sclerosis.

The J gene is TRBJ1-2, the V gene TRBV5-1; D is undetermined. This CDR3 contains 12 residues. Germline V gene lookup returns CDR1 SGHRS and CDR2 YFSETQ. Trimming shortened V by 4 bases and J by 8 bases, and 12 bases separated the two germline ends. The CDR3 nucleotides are TGCGCCAGCAGCATGGATATGACGGGCTACACCTTC. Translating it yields CASSMDMTGYTF.

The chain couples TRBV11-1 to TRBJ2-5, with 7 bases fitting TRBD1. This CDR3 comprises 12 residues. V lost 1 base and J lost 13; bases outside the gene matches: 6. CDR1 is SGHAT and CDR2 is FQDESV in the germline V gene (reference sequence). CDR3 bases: TGTGCCAGCAGCTTAGACCCGGACAGGCCGTACTTC. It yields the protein CASSLDPDRPYF.

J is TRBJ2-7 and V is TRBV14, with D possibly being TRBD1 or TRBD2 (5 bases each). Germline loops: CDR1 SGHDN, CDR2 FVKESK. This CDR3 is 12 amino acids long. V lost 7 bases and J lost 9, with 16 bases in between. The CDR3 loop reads CASTNGANRQYF. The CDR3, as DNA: TGTGCCAGCACCAACGGGGCTAATCGGCAGTACTTC.

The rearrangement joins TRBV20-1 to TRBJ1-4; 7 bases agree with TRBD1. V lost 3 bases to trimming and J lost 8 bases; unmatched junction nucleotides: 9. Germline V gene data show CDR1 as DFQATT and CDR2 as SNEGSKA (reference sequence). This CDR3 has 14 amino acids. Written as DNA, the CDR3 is TGCAGTGCTAGTAGGGGGCTGAATGGGGAAAAACTGTTTTTT. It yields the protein CSASRGLNGEKLFF.

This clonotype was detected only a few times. The CDR3 sequence is CASSYSKERGGVDTQYF. The CDR3 nucleotides read TGTGCCAGCAGTTACTCGAAGGAGCGGGGGGGGGTAGATACGCAGTATTTT. The gene calls are TRBV6-5 and TRBJ2-3; 10 nucleotides line up with TRBD2. Germline-derived CDR1 and CDR2 are MNHEY and SVGAGI. The CDR3 extends over 17 amino acids. V was clipped by 0 bases and J by 5 bases; unmatched bases: 8.

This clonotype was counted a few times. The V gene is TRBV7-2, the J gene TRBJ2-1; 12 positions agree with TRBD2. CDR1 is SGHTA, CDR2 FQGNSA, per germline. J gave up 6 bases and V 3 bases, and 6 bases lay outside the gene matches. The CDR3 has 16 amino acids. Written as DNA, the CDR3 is TGTGCCAGCAGCTTTTCTAGCGGGGGGGCCTCCAATGAGCAGTTCTTC. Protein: CASSFSSGGASNEQFF.

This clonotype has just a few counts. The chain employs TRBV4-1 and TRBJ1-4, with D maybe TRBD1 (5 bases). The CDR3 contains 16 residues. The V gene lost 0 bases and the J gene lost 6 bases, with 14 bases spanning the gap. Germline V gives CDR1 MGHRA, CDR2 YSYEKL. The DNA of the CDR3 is TGCGCCAGCAGCCAAGATCTTAGGAAGGGGTATGAAAAACTGTTTTTT. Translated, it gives CASSQDLRKGYEKLFF.

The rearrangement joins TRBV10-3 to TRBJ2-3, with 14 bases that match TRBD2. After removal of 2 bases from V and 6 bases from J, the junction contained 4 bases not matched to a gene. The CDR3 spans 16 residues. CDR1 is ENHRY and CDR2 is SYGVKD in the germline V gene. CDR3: CAISEGTSGRTDTQYF. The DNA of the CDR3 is TGTGCCATCAGTGAGGGGACTAGCGGGAGAACGGATACGCAGTATTTT.

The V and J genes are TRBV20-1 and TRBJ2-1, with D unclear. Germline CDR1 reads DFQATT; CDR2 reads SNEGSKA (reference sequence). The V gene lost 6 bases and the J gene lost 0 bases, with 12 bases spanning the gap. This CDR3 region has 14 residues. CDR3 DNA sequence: TGCAGTGCAGTTAGCCAAAGCTCCTACAATGAGCAGTTCTTC. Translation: CSAVSQSSYNEQFF.

CDR3 DNA sequence: TGTGCCAGCAGGTATTCAGGGGGCTCGTGGTACAATGAGCAGTTCTTC. Encoded protein: CASRYSGGSWYNEQFF. The gene calls are TRBV11-1 and TRBJ2-1; 8 bases agree with TRBD1. Unmatched junction bases numbered 11, after V lost 6 bases and J lost 4 bases. The CDR3 consists of 16 residues. The germline V gene encodes CDR1 SGHAT and CDR2 FQDESV (reference sequence).

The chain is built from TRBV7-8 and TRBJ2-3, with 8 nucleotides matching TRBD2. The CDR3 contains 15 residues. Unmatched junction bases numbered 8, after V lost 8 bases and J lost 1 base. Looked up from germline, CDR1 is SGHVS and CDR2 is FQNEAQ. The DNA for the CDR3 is TGTGCCAGCCGCAAAACAGCGGGAGGCACAGATACGCAGTATTTT. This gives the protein CASRKTAGGTDTQYF.

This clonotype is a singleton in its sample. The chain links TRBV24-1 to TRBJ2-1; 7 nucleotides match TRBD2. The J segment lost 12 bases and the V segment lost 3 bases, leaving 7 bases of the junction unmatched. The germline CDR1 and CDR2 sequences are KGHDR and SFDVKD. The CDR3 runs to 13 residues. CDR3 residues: CATSDTREYGQFF. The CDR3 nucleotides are TGTGCCACCAGTGATACGCGGGAGTACGGGCAGTTCTTC.

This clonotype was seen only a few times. The CDR3 nucleotides are TGTGCCAGCAGCCCTATATGGAGGGGCGGTAGAAGCACAGATACGCAGTATTTT. This encodes CASSPIWRGGRSTDTQYF. The gene calls are TRBV7-9 and TRBJ2-3; possibly TRBD2 for D (6 bases). From germline, CDR1 is SEHNR and CDR2 FQNEAQ (reference sequence). The CDR3 length is 18 residues. With 5 bases removed from V and 0 bases from J, the gap between germline ends came to 21 bases.

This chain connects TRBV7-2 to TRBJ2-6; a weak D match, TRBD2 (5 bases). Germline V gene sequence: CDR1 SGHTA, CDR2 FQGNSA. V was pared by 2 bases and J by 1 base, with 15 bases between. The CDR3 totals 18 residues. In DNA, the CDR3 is TGTGCCAGCAGCTTAACCGCGGGTTTACTATCTGGGGCCAACGTCCTGACTTTC. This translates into CASSLTAGLLSGANVLTF.

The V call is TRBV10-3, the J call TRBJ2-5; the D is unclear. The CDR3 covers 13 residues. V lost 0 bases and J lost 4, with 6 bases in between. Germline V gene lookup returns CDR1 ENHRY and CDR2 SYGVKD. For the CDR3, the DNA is TGTGCCATCAGTGAGTCTTGGGGAGAGACCCAGTACTTC. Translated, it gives CAISESWGETQYF.

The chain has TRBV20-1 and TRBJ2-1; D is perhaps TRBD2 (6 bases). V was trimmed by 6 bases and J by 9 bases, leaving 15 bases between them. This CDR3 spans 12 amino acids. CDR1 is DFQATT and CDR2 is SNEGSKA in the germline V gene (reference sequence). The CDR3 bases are TGCAGTGCCACCCGACTAGACGTTGAGCAGTTCTTC. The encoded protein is CSATRLDVEQFF.

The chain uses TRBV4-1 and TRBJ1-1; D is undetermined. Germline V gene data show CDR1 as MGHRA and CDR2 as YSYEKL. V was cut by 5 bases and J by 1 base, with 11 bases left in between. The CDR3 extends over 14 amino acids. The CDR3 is CASSMRRTNTEAFF. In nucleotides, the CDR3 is TGCGCCAGCAGCATGAGACGGACGAACACTGAAGCTTTCTTT.

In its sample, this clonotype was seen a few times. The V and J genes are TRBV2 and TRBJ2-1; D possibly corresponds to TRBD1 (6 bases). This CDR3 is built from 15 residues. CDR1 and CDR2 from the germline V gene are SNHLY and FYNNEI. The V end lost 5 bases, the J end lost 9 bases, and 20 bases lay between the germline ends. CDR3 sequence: CASSLRDTVRGEQFF. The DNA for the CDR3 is TGTGCCAGCAGTCTCCGGGACACCGTCCGGGGTGAGCAGTTCTTC.

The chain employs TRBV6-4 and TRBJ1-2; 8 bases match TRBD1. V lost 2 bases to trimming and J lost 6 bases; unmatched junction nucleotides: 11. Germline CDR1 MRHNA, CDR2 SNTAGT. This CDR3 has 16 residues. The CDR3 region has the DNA TGTGCCAGCAGTGACCCATTTGGACAGGGAAGGAATGGCTACACCTTC. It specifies CASSDPFGQGRNGYTF.

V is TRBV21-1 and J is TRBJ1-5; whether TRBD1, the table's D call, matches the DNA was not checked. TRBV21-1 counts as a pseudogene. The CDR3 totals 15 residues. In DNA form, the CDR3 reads TGTGCCAGCAGCAAAGGACCCGGGCAATATCAGCCCCAGCATTTT. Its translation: CASSKGPGQYQPQHF.

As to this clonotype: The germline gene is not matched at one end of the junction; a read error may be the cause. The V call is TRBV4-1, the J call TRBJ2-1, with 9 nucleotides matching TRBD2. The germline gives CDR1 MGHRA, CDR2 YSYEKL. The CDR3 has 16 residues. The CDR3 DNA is TGCGCCAGCAGACAAGTGGGTAGCGGGAGATACAATGAGCAGTTCTTC. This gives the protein CASRQVGSGRYNEQFF.

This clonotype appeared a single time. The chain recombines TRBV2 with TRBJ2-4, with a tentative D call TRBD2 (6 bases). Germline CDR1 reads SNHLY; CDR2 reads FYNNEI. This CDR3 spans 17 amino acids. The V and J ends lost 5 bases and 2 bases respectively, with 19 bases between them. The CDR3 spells CASSLDSPAGTKNIQYF. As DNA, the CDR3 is TGTGCCAGCAGTTTAGACAGTCCTGCGGGAACCAAAAACATTCAGTACTTC.

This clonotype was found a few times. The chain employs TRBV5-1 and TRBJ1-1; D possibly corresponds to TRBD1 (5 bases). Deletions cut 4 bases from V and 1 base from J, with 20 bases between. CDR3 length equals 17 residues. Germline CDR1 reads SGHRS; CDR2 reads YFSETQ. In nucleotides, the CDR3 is TGCGCCAGCAGCCGACTGGGAGGGCCTGGGGGGAACACTGAAGCTTTCTTT. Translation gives CASSRLGGPGGNTEAFF.

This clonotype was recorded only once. In nucleotides, the CDR3 is TGCGCCAGCAGCTTGGTCGCGGTCCATTTGGACGAGCAGTACTTC. As protein: CASSLVAVHLDEQYF. The chain recombines TRBV5-1 with TRBJ2-7; D is undetermined. The germline gives CDR1 SGHRS, CDR2 YFSETQ. Trimming removed 0 bases from V and 5 bases from J, with 15 bases in between. This CDR3 contains 15 residues.

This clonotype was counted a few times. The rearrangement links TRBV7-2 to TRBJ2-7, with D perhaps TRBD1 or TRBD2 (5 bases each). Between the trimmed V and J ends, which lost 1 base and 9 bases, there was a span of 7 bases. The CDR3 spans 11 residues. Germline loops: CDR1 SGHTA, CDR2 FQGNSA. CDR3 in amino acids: CASSLGGRQYF. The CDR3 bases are TGTGCCAGCAGCTTAGGGGGGAGGCAGTACTTC.

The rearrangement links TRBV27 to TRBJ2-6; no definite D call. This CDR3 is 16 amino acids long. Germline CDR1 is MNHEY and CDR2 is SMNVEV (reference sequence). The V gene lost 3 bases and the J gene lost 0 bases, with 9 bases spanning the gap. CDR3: CASSLVSPSGANVLTF. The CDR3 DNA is TGTGCCAGCAGTTTGGTCAGCCCCTCTGGGGCCAACGTCCTGACTTTC.

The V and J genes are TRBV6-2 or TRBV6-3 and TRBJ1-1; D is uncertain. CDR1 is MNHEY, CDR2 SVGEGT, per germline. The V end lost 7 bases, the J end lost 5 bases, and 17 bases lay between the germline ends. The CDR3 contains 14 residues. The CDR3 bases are TGTGCCAGCAATCAGCCCGGGTGGAGGACTGAAGCTTTCTTT. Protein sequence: CASNQPGWRTEAFF.

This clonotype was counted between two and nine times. The CDR3 sequence: CSALATSRGEQFF. CDR3 nucleotide sequence: TGCAGCGCCTTAGCCACTAGCCGCGGTGAGCAGTTCTTC. This chain joins TRBV29-1 and TRBJ2-1; D perhaps matches TRBD2 (6 bases). Germline CDR1 reads SQVTM; CDR2 reads ANQGSEA. The V and J ends lost 7 bases and 9 bases respectively, with 19 bases between them. This CDR3 region has 13 residues.

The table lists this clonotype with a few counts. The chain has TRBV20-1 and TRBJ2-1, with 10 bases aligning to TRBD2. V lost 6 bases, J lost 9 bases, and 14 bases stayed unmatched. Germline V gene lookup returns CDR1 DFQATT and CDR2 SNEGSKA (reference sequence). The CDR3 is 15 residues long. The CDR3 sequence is CSASGTSVLGGEQFF. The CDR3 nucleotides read TGCAGTGCCTCCGGGACTAGCGTCCTCGGGGGTGAGCAGTTCTTC.

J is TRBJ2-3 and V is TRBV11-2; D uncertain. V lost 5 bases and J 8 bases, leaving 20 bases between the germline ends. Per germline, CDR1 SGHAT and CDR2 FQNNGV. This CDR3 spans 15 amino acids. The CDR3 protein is CASSPITRIGGTQYF. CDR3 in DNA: TGTGCCAGCAGCCCGATAACAAGGATCGGTGGTACGCAGTATTTT.